The 28 T cell receptor beta chains listed next were all sequenced from one sample in a study of CD8 T cells in Susac syndrome. RNA in amounts of roughly 0.5 to 1 ug was reverse transcribed with random hexamers. TCRdb re-called the immunoSEQ multiplex PCR reads through MiXCR, storing one row per CDR3 protein. The sample consists of 150,000 or so distinct CDR3 sequences, more than 95% of them appearing once. Sequencing input: CD4+ T cells from PBMCs. The receptors originated from a human donor with Susac syndrome.

The chain is built from TRBV29-1 and TRBJ2-3; D unresolved. This CDR3 spans 11 amino acids. Trimming removed 7 bases from V and 5 bases from J, with 10 bases in between. CDR1 and CDR2 (germline): SQVTM, ANQGSEA. The CDR3, as DNA: TGCAGCGCCAACTCCGGAGATACGCAGTATTTT. Translation gives CSANSGDTQYF.

The chain is built from TRBV15 and TRBJ2-4, with D perhaps matching TRBD1 (6 bases). Germline values: CDR1 LNHNV, CDR2 YYDKDF (reference sequence). Trimming pared 1 base from V and 4 bases from J, leaving 17 bases between. This CDR3 comprises 17 residues. This CDR3 is CATSRVVGAQSKNIQYF. The CDR3 DNA sequence: TGTGCCACCAGCAGAGTGGTGGGGGCGCAAAGTAAAAACATTCAGTACTTC. Using reference TRBV15 and TRBJ2-4 for the parts outside the CDR3, the full variable domain is DAMVIQNPRYQVTQFGKPVTLSCSQTLNHNVMYWYQQKSSQAPKLLFHYYDKDFNNEADTPDNFQSRRPNTSFCFLDIRSPGLGDTAMYLCATSRVVGAQSKNIQYFGAGTRLSVL.

The rearrangement links TRBV15 to TRBJ2-1; D uncertain. The CDR3 is 11 residues long. Trimming left V 3 bases short and J 4 bases short, with 1 base between. The germline gives CDR1 LNHNV, CDR2 YYDKDF (reference sequence). The CDR3 DNA reads as TGTGCCACCAGCAGTTACAATGAGCAGTTCTTC. Protein: CATSSYNEQFF.

This clonotype was picked up one time. This chain uses TRBV20-1 with TRBJ2-3; no clear D gene. The germline CDR1 and CDR2 sequences are DFQATT and SNEGSKA (reference sequence). Deletions cut 3 bases from V and 5 bases from J, with 18 bases between. The CDR3 loop spans 15 amino acids. The CDR3 nucleotides are TGCAGTGCTAGGTTCTTCGTGAATCTCCAAGATACGCAGTATTTT. Translation: CSARFFVNLQDTQYF.

This chain connects TRBV27 to TRBJ2-7; 7 nucleotides match TRBD1. Germline CDR1 and CDR2: MNHEY and SMNVEV (reference sequence). After removal of 7 bases from V and 2 bases from J, the junction contained 8 bases not matched to a gene. The CDR3 consists of 14 residues. The CDR3 DNA follows: TGTGCCAGCAAACACAGGGGCTCAACCTACGAGCAGTACTTC. Its protein product is CASKHRGSTYEQYF.

V is TRBV28 and J is TRBJ2-7; D tentatively fits TRBD1 or TRBD2 (5 bases each). The CDR3 has 13 residues. Trimming cost V 6 bases and J 4 bases, with 13 bases left between them. CDR1 is MDHEN, CDR2 SYDVKM, per germline. The CDR3 sequence: CASSLGRRYEQYV. In DNA, the CDR3 is TGTGCCAGCAGCTTGGGACGTCGATACGAGCAGTACGTC.

The chain employs TRBV2 and TRBJ2-1; D remains unclear. CDR1 and CDR2 (germline): SNHLY, FYNNEI. This CDR3 comprises 11 residues. Between the trimmed V and J ends, which lost 8 bases and 3 bases, there was a span of 5 bases. Here the CDR3 reads CASGNYNEQFF. Written as DNA, the CDR3 is TGTGCCAGCGGAAACTACAATGAGCAGTTCTTC.

V usage is TRBV7-2 and J usage is TRBJ2-2, with D unclear. V shed 8 bases and J shed 2 bases, with 6 bases lying between them. Germline V gene lookup returns CDR1 SGHTA and CDR2 FQGNSA. The CDR3 contains 12 residues. CDR3 coding DNA: TGTGCCAGCTGGGGAAACACCGGGGAGCTGTTTTTT. It is translated as CASWGNTGELFF.

This clonotype was seen a single time. The chain uses TRBV29-1 and TRBJ2-7, with no clear D. Trimming removed 1 base at V and 5 bases at J, with 9 bases between. CDR3 length equals 12 residues. The germline V gene has CDR1 SQVTM and CDR2 ANQGSEA. In DNA form, the CDR3 reads TGCAGCGTTGAAGTAGGTGGGCACGAGCAGTACTTC. Its translation: CSVEVGGHEQYF.

This CDR3 reads CSVDPSNTGELFF. In nucleotides, the CDR3 is TGCAGCGTTGATCCATCGAACACCGGGGAGCTGTTTTTT. The rearrangement uses TRBV29-1 and TRBJ2-2; D not resolved. The CDR3 runs to 13 residues. The germline CDR1 and CDR2 sequences are SQVTM and ANQGSEA. The germline V and J ends were trimmed by 3 bases and 0 bases, with 5 bases remaining between them.

The V gene is TRBV12-3 or TRBV12-4, the J gene TRBJ2-4, with D possibly being TRBD2 (7 bases). This CDR3 is 17 amino acids long. The V and J ends lost 7 bases and 1 base respectively, with 20 bases between them. The CDR3 DNA reads TGTGCCAGCAAGAGAGCGGGACACGGCCCGGCCAAAAACATTCAGTACTTC. Protein sequence: CASKRAGHGPAKNIQYF.

This chain joins TRBV9 and TRBJ1-1, with no clear D. Germline CDR1 reads SGDLS; CDR2 reads YYNGEE. The ends were cut back, 0 bases at V and 0 bases at J, with 6 bases in the middle. The CDR3 extends over 14 amino acids. CDR3 DNA sequence: TGTGCCAGCAGCGTAGATCCCTTGAACACTGAAGCTTTCTTT. Translation: CASSVDPLNTEAFF.

CDR3 region: CSVEYPLPGQGSFGSYEQYF. CDR3 nucleotide sequence: TGCAGCGTTGAATATCCCCTTCCGGGACAGGGATCCTTCGGCTCCTACGAGCAGTACTTC. The chain is built from TRBV29-1 and TRBJ2-7; 9 nucleotides agree with TRBD1. The V and J ends lost 2 bases and 0 bases, in that order; junction bases with no gene match: 20. CDR1 is SQVTM, CDR2 ANQGSEA, per germline. This CDR3 contains 20 residues.

The J gene is TRBJ1-3, the V gene TRBV30; no reliable D call. CDR1 and CDR2 (germline): GTSNPN, SVGIG (reference sequence). V gave up 0 bases and J gave up 4 bases, with 13 bases separating them. The CDR3 has 15 amino acids. The CDR3 DNA reads as TGTGCCTGGAGTGTTTTCGGAGGGTCCGGAAACACCATATATTTT. Translating gives CAWSVFGGSGNTIYF. The whole variable domain, filled in from reference TRBV30 and TRBJ1-3, reads SQTIHQWPATLVQPVGSPLSLECTVEGTSNPNLYWYRQAAGRGLQLLFYSVGIGQISSEVPQNLSASRPQDRQFILSSKKLLLSDSGFYLCAWSVFGGSGNTIYFGEGSWLTVV.

The genes are TRBV12-3 or TRBV12-4 and TRBJ1-1; D gene unclear. Deletions cut 0 bases from V and 6 bases from J, with 14 bases between. This CDR3 spans 15 amino acids. This chain's CDR3 is CASSLAPDLVPEAFF. CDR3 in DNA: TGTGCCAGCAGTTTAGCGCCAGATCTAGTCCCTGAAGCTTTCTTT.

This rearrangement joins TRBV20-1 to TRBJ2-3, with 7 bases fitting TRBD1. The CDR3 length is 15 residues. CDR1 and CDR2 from the germline V gene are DFQATT and SNEGSKA (reference sequence). J gave up 1 base and V 6 bases, and 10 bases lay outside the gene matches. CDR3 loop: CSAETGLRGTDTQYF. The DNA for the CDR3 is TGCAGTGCGGAGACAGGGTTGCGGGGCACAGATACGCAGTATTTT.

The rearrangement uses TRBV4-2 and TRBJ1-2; unclear D gene. Trimming removed 0 bases at V and 4 bases at J, with 12 bases between. Germline CDR1 and CDR2: LGHNA and YNFKEQ. CDR3 size: 15 residues. This chain's CDR3 is CASSQDGGLLYGYTF. CDR3 in DNA: TGTGCCAGCAGCCAAGATGGTGGCCTACTCTATGGCTACACCTTC.

This sequence joins TRBV2 and TRBJ2-7; 7 bases are a match to TRBD2. CDR1 is SNHLY, CDR2 FYNNEI, per germline. CDR3 length equals 13 residues. The ends lost 7 bases at V and 6 bases at J; junction bases unmatched: 9. The CDR3 loop reads CASIGTTFGEQYF. The CDR3 nucleotides read TGTGCCAGCATTGGGACTACCTTTGGCGAGCAGTACTTC. Using reference TRBV2 and TRBJ2-7 for the parts outside the CDR3, the full variable domain is EPEVTQTPSHQVTQMGQEVILRCVPISNHLYFYWYRQILGQKVEFLVSFYNNEISEKSEIFDDQFSVERPDGSNFTLKIRSTKLEDSAMYFCASIGTTFGEQYFGPGTRLTVT.

This chain joins TRBV27 and TRBJ2-1, with 12 bases identical to TRBD1. The CDR3 runs to 17 residues. Germline loops: CDR1 MNHEY, CDR2 SMNVEV (reference sequence). Losses at the gene ends were 5 bases for V and 7 bases for J; bases not matched to a gene: 12. CDR3 in amino acids: CASSQPPGQGALNEQFF. CDR3 nucleotide sequence: TGTGCCAGCAGTCAACCCCCGGGACAGGGGGCTTTGAATGAGCAGTTCTTC.

V usage is TRBV7-8 and J usage is TRBJ2-5; 8 bases map to TRBD2. The CDR3 has 16 amino acids. Trimming took 1 base from V and 2 from J; bases not matched to a gene: 6. Germline V CDR1 and CDR2: SGHVS, FQNEAQ. The CDR3 DNA reads TGTGCCAGCAGCTTAGGTCCTAGCGGGTATCAAGAGACCCAGTACTTC. It is translated as CASSLGPSGYQETQYF.

V usage is TRBV11-2 and J usage is TRBJ2-3; D is uncertain. Germline CDR1 is SGHAT and CDR2 is FQNNGV. This CDR3 is 16 amino acids long. V was trimmed by 1 base and J by 0 bases, leaving 11 bases between them. The CDR3 sequence is CASSLVSLRSTDTQYF. For the CDR3, the DNA is TGTGCCAGCAGCTTAGTGTCCCTAAGGAGCACAGATACGCAGTATTTT.

The gene calls are TRBV2 and TRBJ2-2; perhaps TRBD1 as D (5 bases). From germline, CDR1 is SNHLY and CDR2 FYNNEI. The CDR3 has 14 amino acids. V lost 6 bases and J 0 bases, leaving 8 bases between the germline ends. The CDR3 nucleotides read TGTGCCAGCAGCCCGACAGCGAACACCGGGGAGCTGTTTTTT. As protein: CASSPTANTGELFF.

In nucleotides, the CDR3 is TGTGCCAGCAGTTACTCGGCTCTAGCCGGGCAGTACTTC. This codes for CASSYSALAGQYF. The chain combines TRBV6-6 with TRBJ2-7, with D perhaps matching TRBD2 (5 bases). The CDR3 contains 13 residues. Trimming pared 0 bases from V and 9 bases from J, leaving 12 bases between. CDR1 is MNHNY and CDR2 is SVGAGI in the germline V gene (reference sequence).

The CDR3 spells CSVEDVWTSYNEQFF. The CDR3 nucleotides are TGCAGCGTTGAAGATGTTTGGACTAGCTACAATGAGCAGTTCTTC. This chain links TRBV29-1 with TRBJ2-1, with TRBD2 identical over 7 bases. Germline trimming cut 0 bases from V and 3 bases from J; bases unmatched to any gene: 5. The CDR3 has 15 amino acids. CDR1 is SQVTM and CDR2 is ANQGSEA in the germline V gene.

J is TRBJ1-5 and V is TRBV4-2, with D tentatively TRBD1 (5 bases). The germline V gene encodes CDR1 LGHNA and CDR2 YNFKEQ. Trimming removed 0 bases at V and 2 bases at J, with 11 bases between. CDR3 size: 16 residues. This CDR3 is CASSQDGGVGNQPQHF. The CDR3, as DNA: TGTGCCAGCAGCCAAGATGGGGGGGTGGGCAATCAGCCCCAGCATTTT.

The V call is TRBV15, the J call TRBJ2-6; weak D call: TRBD1 (6 bases). The V and J ends lost 0 bases and 0 bases respectively, with 6 bases between them. Germline lookup yields CDR1 LNHNV and CDR2 YYDKDF (reference sequence). CDR3 length: 16 amino acids. In nucleotides, the CDR3 is TGTGCCACCAGCAGAGAAGGGGGCTCTGGGGCCAACGTCCTGACTTTC. Translating gives CATSREGGSGANVLTF.

This sequence joins TRBV29-1 and TRBJ1-1; the D is unclear. The CDR3 has 12 residues. With 4 bases removed from V and 0 bases from J, the gap between germline ends came to 6 bases. CDR1 is SQVTM and CDR2 is ANQGSEA in the germline V gene. The chain's CDR3 is CSVGFVNTEAFF. CDR3 DNA sequence: TGCAGCGTTGGATTTGTGAACACTGAAGCTTTCTTT.

The gene calls are TRBV4-2 and TRBJ1-2, with a weak D call TRBD1 (5 bases). The CDR3 totals 14 residues. The V gene's germline CDR1 is LGHNA and CDR2 YNFKEQ. Deletions cut 1 base from V and 4 bases from J, with 10 bases between. The CDR3 here is CASSQGAGSYGYTF. The DNA for the CDR3 is TGTGCCAGCAGCCAAGGGGCAGGGTCCTATGGCTACACCTTC.